This TCR beta chain was sequenced for a study of early T cells in non-severe SARS-CoV-2 infection (dated by TCRdb to about 2021). Looking at the study overall: TCR sequencing used bulk RNA from unsorted whole blood, so alpha and beta chains could not be paired. Beyond this particular receptor, the publication reports: VDJdb matching was skewed toward anti-spike CD8 responses and likely underestimated virus-specific expansions by missing private and CD4 specificities.

The study was a case-control design nested within a healthcare worker cohort in London, UK, with weekly nasopharyngeal swab PCR tests and blood sampling. Healthcare workers were recruited between 23 and 31 March 2020, during the week of the UK lockdown, and were followed weekly for up to roughly 16 weeks. The library relied on 5' RACE. The sequencer was a NextSeq 500. In the TCR library protocol, unique molecular identifiers were attached to individual cDNA molecules to correct for PCR bias and sequencing error. Sequencing covered both TCR alpha and beta chains, and within each sample the abundances of alpha and beta sequences were tightly co-correlated. Per the authors' processing: Decombinator V4 was used to perform V gene, J gene and CDR3 annotation of TCR sequences. Expanded TCRs were defined as changing significantly between any two time points under a Poisson model with p below 0.0001. TCR abundances were normalised to the total number of TCRs sequenced per sample and expressed as counts per million. TRAV1-2 paired with TRAJ12, TRAJ20 or TRAJ33 defined MAIT TCRs, while TRAV10 paired with TRAJ18 defined iNKT TCRs. VDJdb, accessed 1 November 2021, was searched for CMV, EBV and SARS-CoV-2 annotated TCRs, with TCRs annotated for multiple antigens excluded. Using fastp at Q25 and MiXCR, TCRdb reprocessed the public reads and kept productive beta chains. CDR3 protein sequences are deduplicated, and each keeps its most common genes and DNA. For this entry, the V and J calls and clone size follow TCRdb and not the study's own pipeline. In this sample the table shows approximately 48,000 distinct CDR3 sequences, approximately 8.5% of which occur a single time. Of the sample, about 15% is held by the ten largest clones.

V is reduced by 7 bases and J by 5 bases, leaving a spacing of 9 bases between them. From cysteine to phenylalanine, the CDR3 is 13 amino acids long. The kept DNA is CDR3 alone, 39 bases in frame from the first base. The sample holds many counts of this clonotype. Its antigen remains undetermined. No clone much larger than this one lies a single base away; base qualities are absent. Recombination connected TRBV12-3 or TRBV12-4 to TRBJ1-6; the D gene cannot be resolved reliably. Sequencing input: whole blood. This TCR was sampled from an adult who was a healthcare worker with PCR-confirmed SARS-CoV-2 infection or an uninfected control (not recorded which). The CDR3 region: CASTEGNNSPLHF. The nucleotide sequence reads TGTGCCAGCACCGAAGGGAATAATTCACCCCTCCACTTT.